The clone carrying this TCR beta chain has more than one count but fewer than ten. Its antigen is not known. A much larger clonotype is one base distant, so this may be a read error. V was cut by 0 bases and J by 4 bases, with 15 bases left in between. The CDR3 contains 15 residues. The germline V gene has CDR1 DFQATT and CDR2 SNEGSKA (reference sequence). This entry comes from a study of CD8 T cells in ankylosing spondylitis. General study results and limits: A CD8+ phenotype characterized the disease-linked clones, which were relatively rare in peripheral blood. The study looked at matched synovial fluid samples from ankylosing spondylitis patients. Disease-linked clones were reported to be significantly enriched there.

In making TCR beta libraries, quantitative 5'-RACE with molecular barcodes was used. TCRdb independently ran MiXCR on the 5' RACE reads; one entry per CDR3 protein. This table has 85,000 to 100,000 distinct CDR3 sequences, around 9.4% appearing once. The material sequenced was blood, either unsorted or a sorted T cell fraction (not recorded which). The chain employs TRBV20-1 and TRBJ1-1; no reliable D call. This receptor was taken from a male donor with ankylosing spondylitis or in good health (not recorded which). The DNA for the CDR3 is TGCAGTGCTAGAGATCCGGGCAAGGAGATCACTGAAGCTTTCTTT. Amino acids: CSARDPGKEITEAFF.